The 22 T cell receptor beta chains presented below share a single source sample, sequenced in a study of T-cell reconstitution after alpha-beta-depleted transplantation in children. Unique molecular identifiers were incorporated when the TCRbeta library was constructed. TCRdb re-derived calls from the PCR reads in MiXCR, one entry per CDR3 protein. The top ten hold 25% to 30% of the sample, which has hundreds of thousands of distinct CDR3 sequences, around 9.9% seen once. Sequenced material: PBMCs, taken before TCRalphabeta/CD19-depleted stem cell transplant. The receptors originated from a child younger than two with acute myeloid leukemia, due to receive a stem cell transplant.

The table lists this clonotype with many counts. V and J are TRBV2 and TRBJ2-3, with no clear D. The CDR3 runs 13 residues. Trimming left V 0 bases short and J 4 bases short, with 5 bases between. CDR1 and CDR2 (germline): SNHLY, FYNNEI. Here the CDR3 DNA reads TGTGCCAGCAGTGAAGCGAGGTCAGATACGCAGTATTTT. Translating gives CASSEARSDTQYF.

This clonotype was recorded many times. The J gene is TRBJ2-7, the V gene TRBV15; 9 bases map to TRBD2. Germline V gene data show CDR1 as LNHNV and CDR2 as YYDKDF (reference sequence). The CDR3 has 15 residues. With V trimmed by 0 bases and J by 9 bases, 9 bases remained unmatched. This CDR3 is CATSRDLAGVGRQYF. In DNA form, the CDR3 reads TGTGCCACCAGCAGAGACTTAGCGGGAGTAGGACGGCAGTACTTC.

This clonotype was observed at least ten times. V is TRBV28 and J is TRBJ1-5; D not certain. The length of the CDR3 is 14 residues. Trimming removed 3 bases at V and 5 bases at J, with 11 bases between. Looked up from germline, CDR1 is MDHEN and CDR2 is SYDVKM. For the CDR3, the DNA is TGTGCCAGCAGTTTTGAGACATCTCATCAGCCCCAGCATTTT. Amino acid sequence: CASSFETSHQPQHF.

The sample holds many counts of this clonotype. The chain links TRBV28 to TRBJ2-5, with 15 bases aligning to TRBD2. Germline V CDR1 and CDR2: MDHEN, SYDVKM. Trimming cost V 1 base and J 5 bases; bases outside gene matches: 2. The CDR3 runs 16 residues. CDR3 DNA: TGTGCCAGCAGTTTATTAGGGACTAGCGGGAGGGAGACCCAGTACTTC. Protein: CASSLLGTSGRETQYF. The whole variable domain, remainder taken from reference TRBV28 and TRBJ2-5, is DVKVTQSSRYLVKRTGEKVFLECVQDMDHENMFWYRQDPGLGLRLIYFSYDVKMKEKGDIPEGYSVSREKKERFSLILESASTNQTSMYLCASSLLGTSGRETQYFGPGTRLLVL.

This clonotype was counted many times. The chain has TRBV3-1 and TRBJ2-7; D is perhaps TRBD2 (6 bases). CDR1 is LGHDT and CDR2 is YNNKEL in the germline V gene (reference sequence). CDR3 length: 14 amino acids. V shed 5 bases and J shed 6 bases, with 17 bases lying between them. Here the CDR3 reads CASSTRLGGIEQYF. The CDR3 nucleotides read TGTGCCAGCAGCACCCGACTAGGCGGGATCGAGCAGTACTTC.

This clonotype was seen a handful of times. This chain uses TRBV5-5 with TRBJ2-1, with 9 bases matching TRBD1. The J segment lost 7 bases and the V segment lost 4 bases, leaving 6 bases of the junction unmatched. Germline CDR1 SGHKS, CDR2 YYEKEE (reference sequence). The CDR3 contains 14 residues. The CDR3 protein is CASSVDRGRNEQFF. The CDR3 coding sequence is TGTGCCAGCAGCGTGGACAGGGGAAGAAATGAGCAGTTCTTC.

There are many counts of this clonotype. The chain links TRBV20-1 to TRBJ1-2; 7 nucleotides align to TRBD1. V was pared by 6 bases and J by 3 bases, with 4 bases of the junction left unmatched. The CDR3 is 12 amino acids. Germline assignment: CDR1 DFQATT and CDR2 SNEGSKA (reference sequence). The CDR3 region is CSASQGDYGYTF. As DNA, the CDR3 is TGCAGTGCATCCCAGGGGGACTATGGCTACACCTTC.

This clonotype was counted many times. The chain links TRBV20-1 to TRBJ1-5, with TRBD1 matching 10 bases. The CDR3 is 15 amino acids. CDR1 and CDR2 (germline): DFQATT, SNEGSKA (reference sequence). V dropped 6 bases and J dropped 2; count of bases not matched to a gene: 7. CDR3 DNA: TGCAGTGCCCGGACAGGGGGACCGGGCAATCAGCCCCAGCATTTT. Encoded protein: CSARTGGPGNQPQHF.

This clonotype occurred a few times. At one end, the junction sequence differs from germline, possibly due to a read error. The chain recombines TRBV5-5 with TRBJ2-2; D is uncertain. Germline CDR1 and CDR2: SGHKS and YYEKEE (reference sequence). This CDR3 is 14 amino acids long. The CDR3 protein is CASSFMLNSGELFF. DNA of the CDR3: TGTGCCAGCAGCTTTATGTTGAACTCCGGGGAGCTGTTTTTT.

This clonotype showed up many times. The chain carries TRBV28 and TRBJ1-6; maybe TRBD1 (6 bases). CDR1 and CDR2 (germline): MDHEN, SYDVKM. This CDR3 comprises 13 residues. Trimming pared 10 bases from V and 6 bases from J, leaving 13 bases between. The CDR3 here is CAILTGLNSPLHF. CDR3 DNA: TGTGCCATCTTGACAGGCCTTAATTCACCCCTCCACTTT.

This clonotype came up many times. Here the CDR3 reads CASSLGPPPYEQYF. The CDR3 DNA reads as TGTGCCAGCAGCCTGGGACCCCCGCCTTACGAGCAGTACTTC. The V and J genes are TRBV14 and TRBJ2-7, with D perhaps TRBD1 or TRBD2 (5 bases each). V was cut by 4 bases and J by 4 bases, with 14 bases left in between. Germline-derived CDR1 and CDR2 are SGHDN and FVKESK. The CDR3 spans 14 residues.

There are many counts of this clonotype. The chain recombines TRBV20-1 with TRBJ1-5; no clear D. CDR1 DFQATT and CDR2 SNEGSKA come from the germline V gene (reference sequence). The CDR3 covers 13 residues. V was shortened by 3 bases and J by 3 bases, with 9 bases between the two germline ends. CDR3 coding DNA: TGCAGTGCTAGTCCGGGTTACAATCAGCCCCAGCATTTT. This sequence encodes CSASPGYNQPQHF.

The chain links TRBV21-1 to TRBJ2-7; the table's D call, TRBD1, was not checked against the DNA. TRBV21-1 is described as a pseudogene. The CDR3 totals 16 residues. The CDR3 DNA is TGTGCCAGCAGCGCCCGCAAGACAGGGATGGGTTACGAGCAGTACTTC. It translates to CASSARKTGMGYEQYF.

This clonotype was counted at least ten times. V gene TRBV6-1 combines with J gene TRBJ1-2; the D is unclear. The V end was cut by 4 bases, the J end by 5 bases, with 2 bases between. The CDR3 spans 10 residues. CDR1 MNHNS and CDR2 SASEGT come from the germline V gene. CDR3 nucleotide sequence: TGTGCCAGCAGTGGGTATGGCTACACCTTC. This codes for CASSGYGYTF.

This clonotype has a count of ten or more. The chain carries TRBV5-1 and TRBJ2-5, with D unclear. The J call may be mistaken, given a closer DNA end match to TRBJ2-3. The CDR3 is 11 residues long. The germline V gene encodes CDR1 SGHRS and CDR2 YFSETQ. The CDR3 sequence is CASRLGGTQYF. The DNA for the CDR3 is TGCGCCAGCAGGCTCGGTGGTACGCAGTATTTT.

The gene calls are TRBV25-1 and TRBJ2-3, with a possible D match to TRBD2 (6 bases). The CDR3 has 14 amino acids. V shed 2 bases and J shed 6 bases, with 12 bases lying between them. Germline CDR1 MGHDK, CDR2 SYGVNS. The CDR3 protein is CASSEGDLYDTQYF. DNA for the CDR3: TGTGCCAGCAGTGAAGGGGACTTATACGATACGCAGTATTTT.

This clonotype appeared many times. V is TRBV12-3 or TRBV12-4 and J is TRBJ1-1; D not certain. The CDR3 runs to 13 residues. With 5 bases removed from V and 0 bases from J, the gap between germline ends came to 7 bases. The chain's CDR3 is CASSITVNTEAFF. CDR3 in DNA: TGTGCCAGCAGTATCACAGTGAACACTGAAGCTTTCTTT.

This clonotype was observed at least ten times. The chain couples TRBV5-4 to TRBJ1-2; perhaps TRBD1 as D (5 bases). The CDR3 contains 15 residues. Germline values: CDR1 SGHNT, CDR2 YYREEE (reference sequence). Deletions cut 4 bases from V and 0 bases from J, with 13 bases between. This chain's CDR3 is CASSPGLRSNYGYTF. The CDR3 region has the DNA TGTGCCAGCAGCCCGGGACTCAGGTCTAACTATGGCTACACCTTC.

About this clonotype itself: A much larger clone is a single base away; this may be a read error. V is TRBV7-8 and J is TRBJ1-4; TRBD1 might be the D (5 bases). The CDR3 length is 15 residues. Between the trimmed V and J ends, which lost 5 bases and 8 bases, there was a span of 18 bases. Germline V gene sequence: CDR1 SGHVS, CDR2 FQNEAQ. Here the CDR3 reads CASSRQVGAREKLFF. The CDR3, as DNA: TGTGCCAGCAGCCGCCAGGTTGGGGCGCGAGAAAAACTGTTTTTT.

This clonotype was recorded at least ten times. Here the CDR3 reads CASSVEANYGYTF. The CDR3 region has the DNA TGTGCCAGCAGCGTAGAAGCTAACTATGGCTACACCTTC. The chain has TRBV9 and TRBJ1-2; unclear D gene. Germline-derived CDR1 and CDR2 are SGDLS and YYNGEE. V was pared by 0 bases and J by 0 bases, with 3 bases between. The CDR3 covers 13 residues.

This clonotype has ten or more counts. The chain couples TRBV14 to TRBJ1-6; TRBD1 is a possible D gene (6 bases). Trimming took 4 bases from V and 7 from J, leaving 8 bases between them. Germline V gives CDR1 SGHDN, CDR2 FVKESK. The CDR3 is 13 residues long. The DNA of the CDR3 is TGTGCCAGCAGCCGGACAGCCAATTCACCCCTCCACTTT. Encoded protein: CASSRTANSPLHF.

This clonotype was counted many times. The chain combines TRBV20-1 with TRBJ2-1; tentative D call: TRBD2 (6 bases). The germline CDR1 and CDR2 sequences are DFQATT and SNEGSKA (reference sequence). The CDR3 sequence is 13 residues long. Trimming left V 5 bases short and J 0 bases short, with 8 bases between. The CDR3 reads CSAAGSSYNEQFF. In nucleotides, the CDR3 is TGCAGTGCTGCGGGGAGCTCCTACAATGAGCAGTTCTTC.